A selection of T cell receptor beta chains follows, all from one sample in a study of Tregs in tolerant kidney transplant recipients. The data were produced by immunoSEQ multiplex PCR, yet TCRdb's version contains in-frame clones alone and is incomplete. The profile shows roughly 250,000 clones, 80% to 85% of them singletons. The specimen sequenced was CD4+ T cells from blood. Source of these receptors: a human donor in good health. The CDR3 runs from the conserved cysteine through the conserved F or W.

>TRBV5-1
CASSLEGAREQYF
>TRBV7-2
CASSSRLTSGSGKNEQFF
>TRBV5-6
CASSLVGSASNSPLHF
>TRBV5-1
CASSLAATGNANEKLFF
>TRBV19
CASSITGSHEKLFF
>TRBV5-1
CASSLGAGPANYGYTF
>TRBV2
CASILQTVSYNSPLHF
>TRBV5-1
CASSFWSGGRNEQFF
>TRBV5-1
CASSITGLDTEAFF
>TRBV7-6
CASSKLGLAGVDTQYF
>TRBV5-1
CASSGGQSYNEQFF
>TRBV7-2
CASSWDSTRSTDTQYF
>TRBV5-1
CASGVERADGTQYF
>TRBV5-1
CASSPGQGSFTDTQYF
>TRBV4-1
CASSLGTVMTEAFF
>TRBV25-1
CASSISWTSGRGEQFF
>TRBV11-2
CASSQGGAGNQPQHF
>TRBV4-1
CASSQGRGRGNYGYTF
>TRBV5-4
CASSSPSPNYGYTF
>TRBV2
CASSERGYEQYF
>TRBV7-9
CASSLGGDRYSNQPQHF
>TRBV6-5
CASSTETGMQYF
>TRBV7-6
CASSLRLNEKLFF
>TRBV7-3
CASSLTGQGPTEAFF
>TRBV6-5
CASSPTGGRYQPQHF
>TRBV5-1
CASSLGSGTEQYF
>TRBV19
CASSTTDTQYF
>TRBV9
CASSVGGDIYEQYF
>TRBV2
CASSELAGVGEQFF